This is a list of T cell receptor beta chains from one sample in a study of regulatory T cells in long-lasting Graves disease. One entry per CDR3 protein results from TCRdb running MiXCR on the multiplex PCR reads. The sample shows about 380,000 distinct CDR3 sequences, about 14% of them seen only once. The source material was peripheral blood mononuclear cells (PBMCs), sampled at new diagnosis, from a patient treated with antithyroid drugs. These receptor sequences come from a female donor with Graves disease. CDR3s include the opening cysteine and the closing phenylalanine or tryptophan. The order of the fields is clone size, D gene, V gene, J gene, CDR3 length, CDR3 DNA, CDR3 protein. The D gene is left open where the match is weak. Clone size appears in some rows only: once, few, many, or a class for an expanded clone.

clone size: many
D gene: -
V gene: TRBV27
J gene: TRBJ2-2
CDR3 length: 11
CDR3 DNA: TGTGCCAGCAGCTTAGCCGGGGAGCTGTTTTTT
CDR3 protein: CASSLAGELFF

clone size: many
D gene: -
V gene: TRBV20-1
J gene: TRBJ1-5
CDR3 length: 15
CDR3 DNA: TGCAGTGCTAGAATTTCGCCAGGGGTAAATCAGCCCCAGCATTTT
CDR3 protein: CSARISPGVNQPQHF

clone size: -
D gene: TRBD2
V gene: TRBV11-2
J gene: TRBJ2-3
CDR3 length: 17
CDR3 DNA: TGTGCCAGCAGCCCCCCCAGCGGGGGGGGGGGCACAGATACGCAGTATTTT
CDR3 protein: CASSPPSGGGGTDTQYF

clone size: -
D gene: -
V gene: TRBV5-1
J gene: TRBJ2-5
CDR3 length: 13
CDR3 DNA: TGCGCCAGCAGCCGGAACCTGGGGGAGACCCAGTACTTC
CDR3 protein: CASSRNLGETQYF

clone size: many
D gene: -
V gene: TRBV20-1
J gene: TRBJ2-1
CDR3 length: 13
CDR3 DNA: TGCAGTGCTAGACGTGGGCCAGCTAATGAGCAGTTCTTC
CDR3 protein: CSARRGPANEQFF

clone size: -
D gene: TRBD1
V gene: TRBV27
J gene: TRBJ1-5
CDR3 length: 13
CDR3 DNA: TGTGCCAGCCAGGTAGGGGGGACAGGGCCCCAGCATTTT
CDR3 protein: CASQVGGTGPQHF

clone size: many
D gene: TRBD1
V gene: TRBV11-2
J gene: TRBJ2-1
CDR3 length: 18
CDR3 DNA: TGTGCCAGCAGCTTACACCCCATGACAGGGGGACCCTACAATGAGCAGTTCTTC
CDR3 protein: CASSLHPMTGGPYNEQFF

clone size: many
D gene: -
V gene: TRBV9
J gene: TRBJ1-2
CDR3 length: 15
CDR3 DNA: TGTGCCAGCAGCGGAAGCGTAGGGTCGGGCTATGGCTACACCTTC
CDR3 protein: CASSGSVGSGYGYTF

clone size: many
D gene: -
V gene: TRBV12-3/TRBV12-4
J gene: TRBJ1-6
CDR3 length: 14
CDR3 DNA: TGTGCCAGCAGTTTAGGGGACATGAATTCACCCCTCCACTTT
CDR3 protein: CASSLGDMNSPLHF

clone size: many
D gene: -
V gene: TRBV11-3
J gene: TRBJ2-1
CDR3 length: 15
CDR3 DNA: TGTGCCAGCAGCTTAGCGGGGAACCCAGGCAATGAGCAGTTCTTC
CDR3 protein: CASSLAGNPGNEQFF

clone size: few
D gene: -
V gene: TRBV6-1
J gene: TRBJ2-6
CDR3 length: 14
CDR3 DNA: TGTGCCGCCGTGGGGGGACCTGGGGCCAACGTCCTGACTTTC
CDR3 protein: CAAVGGPGANVLTF

clone size: many
D gene: -
V gene: TRBV20-1
J gene: TRBJ2-5
CDR3 length: 14
CDR3 DNA: TGCAGTGCTTCTCTTGACAGTCGAGAAGAGACCCAGTACTTC
CDR3 protein: CSASLDSREETQYF

clone size: many
D gene: TRBD2
V gene: TRBV7-3
J gene: TRBJ2-1
CDR3 length: 15
CDR3 DNA: TGTGCCAGCAGCTATTTTGGACTAGCGGGGAATGAGCAGTTCTTC
CDR3 protein: CASSYFGLAGNEQFF

clone size: -
D gene: TRBD1
V gene: TRBV6-1
J gene: TRBJ2-5
CDR3 length: 14
CDR3 DNA: TGTGCCAGCATCGACGGACAGGGGGCAGGGACCCAGTACTTC
CDR3 protein: CASIDGQGAGTQYF

clone size: many
D gene: -
V gene: TRBV2
J gene: TRBJ2-7
CDR3 length: 11
CDR3 DNA: TGTGCCAGCAGCATGCCCGACGAGCAGTACTTC
CDR3 protein: CASSMPDEQYF

clone size: -
D gene: -
V gene: TRBV19
J gene: TRBJ2-1
CDR3 length: 15
CDR3 DNA: TGTGCCAGTAGCCCCCCTCAAACAGGGAGGAATGAGCAGTTCTTC
CDR3 protein: CASSPPQTGRNEQFF

clone size: many
D gene: TRBD2
V gene: TRBV11-2
J gene: TRBJ2-2
CDR3 length: 18
CDR3 DNA: TGTGCCAGCAGCTTAGTTTTCGACGGCGGGAGGGCCACCGGGGAGCTGTTTTTT
CDR3 protein: CASSLVFDGGRATGELFF

clone size: many
D gene: -
V gene: TRBV27
J gene: TRBJ1-2
CDR3 length: 14
CDR3 DNA: TGTGCCAGCAGTACCAATTCGGACGTCTATGGCTACACCTTC
CDR3 protein: CASSTNSDVYGYTF

clone size: many
D gene: TRBD2
V gene: TRBV29-1
J gene: TRBJ2-3
CDR3 length: 12
CDR3 DNA: TGCAGCCCACTTGGGGAGGGAGATACGCAGTATTTT
CDR3 protein: CSPLGEGDTQYF

clone size: -
D gene: -
V gene: TRBV28
J gene: TRBJ2-3
CDR3 length: 17
CDR3 DNA: TGTGCCAGCAGTTTATGTCGGGTAGCAGCTAGCACAGATACGCAGTGTTTT
CDR3 protein: CASSLCRVAASTDTQCF

clone size: many
D gene: -
V gene: TRBV27
J gene: TRBJ2-1
CDR3 length: 15
CDR3 DNA: TGTGCCAGCAGTTTGGGGGCAAGTTACTACAATGAGCAGTTCTTC
CDR3 protein: CASSLGASYYNEQFF

clone size: -
D gene: -
V gene: TRBV4-1
J gene: TRBJ2-6
CDR3 length: 19
CDR3 DNA: TGCGCCAGCAGCCAATTGGCGTTAAAGGGGCTCCCTGGGGCCAACGTCCTGACTTTC
CDR3 protein: CASSQLALKGLPGANVLTF

clone size: many
D gene: -
V gene: TRBV3-1
J gene: TRBJ2-3
CDR3 length: 15
CDR3 DNA: TGTGCCAGCAGCCAAGAGGGGCGGGAACCCAATACGCAGTATTTT
CDR3 protein: CASSQEGREPNTQYF

clone size: many
D gene: -
V gene: TRBV5-8
J gene: TRBJ2-7
CDR3 length: 16
CDR3 DNA: TGTGCCAGCAGCTTGGTAGGAGGGGCCCCTGCCTACGAGCAGTACTTC
CDR3 protein: CASSLVGGAPAYEQYF

clone size: -
D gene: TRBD2
V gene: TRBV9
J gene: TRBJ2-2
CDR3 length: 17
CDR3 DNA: TGTGCCAGCAGCATTCGGACTAGCGCCGTGCACACCGGGGAGCTGTTTTTT
CDR3 protein: CASSIRTSAVHTGELFF

clone size: many
D gene: TRBD1
V gene: TRBV20-1
J gene: TRBJ1-5
CDR3 length: 14
CDR3 DNA: TGCAGTGCCTTGGGACAGGTCGACAATCAGCCCCAGCATTTT
CDR3 protein: CSALGQVDNQPQHF